These T cell receptor beta chains were read from a single sample in a study of metastatic and nonmetastatic thyroid tumors. TCRdb called clones again from the PCR reads with MiXCR. The sample holds over 30,000 clones; over 25% are singletons and the top ten take approximately 8%. Source material: blood. The source is a female donor with papillary thyroid cancer or a benign thyroid nodule (not recorded which). Some clones in this sample may be carry-over from other donors' samples. Both conserved end residues are part of each CDR3.

TRBV20-1 | CSARDPSGSLVYEQYF
TRBV5-1 | CASSSPGRMNTEAFF
TRBV29-1 | CSVSGTKESVGQGWAQYF
TRBV27 | CASSKLNSPLHF
TRBV19 | CASSILVGDRATGELFF
TRBV12-3/TRBV12-4 | CASSASSGTTNYGYTF
TRBV7-6 | CASSRSTDTQYF
TRBV20-1 | CSAYRTGNNEQLF
TRBV30 | CAWSESLTGGESSPLHF
TRBV20-1 | CSARDWAVGEGEAFF
TRBV27 | CASSPPGVLGSPYEQYF
TRBV27 | CASSPGGLDGYAF
TRBV10-3 | CAISEGKGADSPVHF
TRBV29-1 | CSVEGGSTYNEQFF
TRBV28 | CASTSTRTYEQYF
TRBV6-1 | CASSQTAVTGELFF
TRBV6-4 | CASSDSSGGADTQYF
TRBV30 | CAWKSQGKVESGQYF
TRBV5-1 | CASRHQSRGDTQYF
TRBV6-2/TRBV6-3 | CASSYRGIWNNSPLHF
TRBV28 | CASTSARGLGIGELFF
TRBV7-2 | CASSFSTGETQYF
TRBV14 | CASSAGGHSGQPQHF
TRBV6-1 | CASQDRAGTDTQYF
TRBV7-3 | CASSLTVTSGRTHTQYF
TRBV28 | CANPGTQGNTIYF
TRBV7-3 | CASSPGLSIDTQYF
TRBV11-3 | CASSSLAGESNEQFF
TRBV6-1 | CASRTPGQRQHF
TRBV28 | CASTTTLGPYTGELFF
TRBV7-9 | CASSLVDGYTF
TRBV9 | CASSASLQGKGFGSYGYTF
TRBV19 | CASSIGGHSGNTIYF
TRBV5-4 | CASSMDRDGEQFF
TRBV30 | CAWCFHGIFGAFF
TRBV7-8 | CASSTSTPIPKYEQYF
TRBV3-1 | CASSQGRETQYF